This entry describes one T cell receptor (beta chain). What it recognizes is unknown. Other DNA sequences from this sample encode an identical CDR3 as well. The sample belongs to a study of beta chain features in type 1 diabetes. Study information: Patients and healthy donors were similar in age, gender and cell yields.

Study-level results: Relative to healthy donors, patients appeared to have naive, central memory and Treg TCRB repertoires that were more similar. Overrepresentation of cells with high TCR expression could result from cDNA sequencing. VDJ junctions sequenced from type 1 diabetes patients showed fewer insertions and more deletions. When Type 1 diabetes patients were examined, their TCRB CDR3s proved moderately but significantly shorter in all four CD4+ subsets.

As every portion of the isolated RNA was reverse transcribed, the sequencing read expressed TCRB transcripts. Clones were sequenced by immunoSEQ multiplex PCR, and TCRdb holds only the in-frame ones, with some missing. Among a few hundred thousand clones listed, 16% were seen once. Germline CDR1 SQVTM, CDR2 ANQGSEA. The junction had 3 bases not matched to a gene; V was cut back by 7 bases and J by 1 base. The CDR3 covers 12 residues. The chain joins TRBV29-1 to TRBJ1-1, with 7 bases that match TRBD1. The sequencing input was naive CD4+ T cells from blood. This receptor was obtained from a man aged 30 to 45 with type 1 diabetes. CDR3 protein: CSGRQGNTEAFF. In nucleotides, the CDR3 is TGCAGCGGGCGACAGGGGAACACTGAAGCTTTCTTT.